A single sample gave rise to the 10 T cell receptor beta chains below, sequenced in a study of blood T cell repertoires in COVID-19. The method was immunoSEQ multiplex PCR; TCRdb's version includes in-frame clones alone and lacks a portion of them. The sample lists about 56,000 clones, roughly four fifths occurring once. The source material was peripheral blood. The receptors stem from a woman aged 80 or over with acute or convalescent COVID-19.

The chain couples TRBV4-1 to TRBJ2-2; D remains unclear. This CDR3 has 11 amino acids. CDR1 is MGHRA, CDR2 YSYEKL, per germline. The V end was cut by 7 bases, the J end by 6 bases, with 6 bases between. The CDR3 is CASTLSGELFF. The CDR3 bases are TGCGCCAGCACCCTTTCCGGGGAGCTGTTTTTT.

The CDR3 nucleotides are TGTGCCAGCAGTTTCTTCCACCTAGGAGACTCTAACTATGGCTACACCTTC. Translation: CASSFFHLGDSNYGYTF. The chain joins TRBV27 to TRBJ1-2; D not certain. The length of the CDR3 is 17 residues. Germline V gene sequence: CDR1 MNHEY, CDR2 SMNVEV (reference sequence). Deletions cut 3 bases from V and 0 bases from J, with 17 bases between.

The chain uses TRBV6-4 and TRBJ2-2; 7 bases match TRBD1. There are 14 residues in the CDR3. CDR1 and CDR2 from the germline V gene are MRHNA and SNTAGT. V lost 2 bases, J lost 7 bases, and 4 bases stayed unmatched. This CDR3 reads CASSDGTVNGELFF. The CDR3 nucleotides are TGTGCCAGCAGTGACGGGACAGTGAACGGGGAGCTGTTTTTT.

Note on this clone: A junction end diverges from the germline sequence, so it may reflect a read error. The chain couples TRBV6-1 to TRBJ2-2, with 10 bases aligning to TRBD2. CDR1 MNHNS and CDR2 SASEGT come from the germline V gene. The CDR3 spans 16 residues. CDR3 bases: TGTGCCAGCAGGGAAGCGGGGGGGCCGAACACCGGGGAGCTGTTTTTT. It encodes CASREAGGPNTGELFF.

The V gene is TRBV19, the J gene TRBJ2-1, with a possible D match to TRBD1 (6 bases). Trimming pared 3 bases from V and 9 bases from J, leaving 18 bases between. The CDR3 loop spans 15 amino acids. Germline values: CDR1 LNHDA, CDR2 SQIVND (reference sequence). The CDR3 spells CASSIGQTTNSEQFF. In DNA form, the CDR3 reads TGTGCCAGTAGTATTGGACAGACTACAAATAGTGAGCAGTTCTTC.

DNA for the CDR3: TGTGCCAGCAGCCTTAACAATGAGCAGTTCTTC. Translated: CASSLNNEQFF. The chain uses TRBV5-5 and TRBJ2-1, with unresolved D. The V gene lost 4 bases and the J gene lost 5 bases, with 4 bases spanning the gap. Germline CDR1 is SGHKS and CDR2 is YYEKEE (reference sequence). The CDR3 has 11 amino acids.

This clone was detected once. The V gene is TRBV19, the J gene TRBJ2-7; possible D gene TRBD2, 7 bases. Germline V gives CDR1 LNHDA, CDR2 SQIVND (reference sequence). V lost 3 bases and J 7 bases, leaving 13 bases between the germline ends. The CDR3 has 13 amino acids. CDR3 protein: CASSIGGQGEQYF. Written as DNA, the CDR3 is TGTGCCAGTAGTATCGGGGGGCAGGGTGAGCAGTACTTC.

The V call is TRBV28, the J call TRBJ1-6; D ambiguous. The V end was cut by 2 bases, the J end by 5 bases, with 7 bases between. Germline V CDR1 and CDR2: MDHEN, SYDVKM. CDR3 length equals 14 residues. The CDR3 is CASSLRRNNSPLHF. The CDR3 DNA is TGTGCCAGCAGTTTAAGGCGGAATAATTCACCCCTCCACTTT.

The rearrangement joins TRBV7-9 to TRBJ2-5; 13 bases are a match to TRBD2. The CDR3 covers 16 residues. Germline trimming cut 5 bases from V and 1 base from J; bases unmatched to any gene: 4. In germline, CDR1 is SEHNR, CDR2 FQNEAQ (reference sequence). In DNA, the CDR3 is TGTGCCAGCAGCCCTCGGACTAGCGGGGGCCAAGAGACCCAGTACTTC. It codes for CASSPRTSGGQETQYF.

This clone turned up a few times. V usage is TRBV5-4 and J usage is TRBJ2-1; possibly TRBD1 for D (5 bases). Per the germline V gene, CDR1 is SGHNT and CDR2 is YYREEE (reference sequence). With 1 base removed from V and 2 bases from J, the gap between germline ends came to 10 bases. The CDR3 covers 15 residues. CDR3 sequence: CASSLKGITYNEQFF. The CDR3 region has the DNA TGTGCCAGCAGCTTGAAGGGGATCACCTACAATGAGCAGTTCTTC.